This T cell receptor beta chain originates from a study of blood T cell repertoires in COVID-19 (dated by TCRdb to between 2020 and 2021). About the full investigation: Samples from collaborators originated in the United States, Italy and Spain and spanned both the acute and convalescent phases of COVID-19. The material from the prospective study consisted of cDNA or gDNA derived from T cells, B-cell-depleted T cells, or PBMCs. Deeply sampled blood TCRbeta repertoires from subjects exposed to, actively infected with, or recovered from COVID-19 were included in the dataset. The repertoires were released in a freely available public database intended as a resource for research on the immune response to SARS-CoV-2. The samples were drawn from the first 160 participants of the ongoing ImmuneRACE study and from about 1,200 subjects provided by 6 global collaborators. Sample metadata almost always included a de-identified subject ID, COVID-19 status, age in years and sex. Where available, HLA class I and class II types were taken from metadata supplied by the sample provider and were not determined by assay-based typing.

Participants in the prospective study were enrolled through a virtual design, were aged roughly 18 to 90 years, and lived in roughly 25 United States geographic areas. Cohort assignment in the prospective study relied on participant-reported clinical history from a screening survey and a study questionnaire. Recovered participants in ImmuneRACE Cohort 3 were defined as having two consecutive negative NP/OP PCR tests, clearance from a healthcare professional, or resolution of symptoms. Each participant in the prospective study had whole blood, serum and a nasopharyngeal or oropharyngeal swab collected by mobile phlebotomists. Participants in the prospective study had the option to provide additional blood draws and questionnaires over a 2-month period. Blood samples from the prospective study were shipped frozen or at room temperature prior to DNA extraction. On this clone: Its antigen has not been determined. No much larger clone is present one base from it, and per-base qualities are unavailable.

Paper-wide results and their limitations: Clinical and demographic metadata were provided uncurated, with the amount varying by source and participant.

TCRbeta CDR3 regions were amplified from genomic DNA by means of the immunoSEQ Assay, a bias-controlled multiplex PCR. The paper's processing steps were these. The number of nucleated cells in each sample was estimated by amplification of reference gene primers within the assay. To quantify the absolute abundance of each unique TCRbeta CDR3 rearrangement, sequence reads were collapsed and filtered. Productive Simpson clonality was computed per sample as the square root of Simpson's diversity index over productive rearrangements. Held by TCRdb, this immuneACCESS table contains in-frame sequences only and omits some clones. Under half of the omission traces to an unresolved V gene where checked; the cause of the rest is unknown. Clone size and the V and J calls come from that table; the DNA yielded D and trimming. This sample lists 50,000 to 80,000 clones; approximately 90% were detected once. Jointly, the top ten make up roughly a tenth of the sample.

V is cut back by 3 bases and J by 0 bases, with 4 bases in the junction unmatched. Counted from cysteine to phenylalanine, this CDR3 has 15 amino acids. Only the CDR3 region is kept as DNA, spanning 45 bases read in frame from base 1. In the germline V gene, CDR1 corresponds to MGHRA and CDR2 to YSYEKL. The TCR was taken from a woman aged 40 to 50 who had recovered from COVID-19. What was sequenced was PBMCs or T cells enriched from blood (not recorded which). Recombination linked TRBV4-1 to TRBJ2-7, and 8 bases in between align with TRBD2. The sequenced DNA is TGCGCCAGCAGCCACCAAGCGGGGGTCTCCTACGAGCAGTACTTC. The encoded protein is CASSHQAGVSYEQYF.